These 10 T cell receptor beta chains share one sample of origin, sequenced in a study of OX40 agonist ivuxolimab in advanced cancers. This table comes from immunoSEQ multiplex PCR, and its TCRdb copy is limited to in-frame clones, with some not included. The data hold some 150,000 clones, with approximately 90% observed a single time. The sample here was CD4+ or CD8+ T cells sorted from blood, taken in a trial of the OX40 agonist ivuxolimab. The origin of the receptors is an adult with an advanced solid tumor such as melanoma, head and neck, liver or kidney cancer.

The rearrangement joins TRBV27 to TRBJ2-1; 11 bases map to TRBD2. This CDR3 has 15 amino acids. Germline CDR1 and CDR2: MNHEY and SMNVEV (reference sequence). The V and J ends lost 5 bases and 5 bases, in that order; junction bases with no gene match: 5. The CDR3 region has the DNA TGTGCCAGCAGTATGGTGACTAGCGGGGACAATGAGCAGTTCTTC. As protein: CASSMVTSGDNEQFF.

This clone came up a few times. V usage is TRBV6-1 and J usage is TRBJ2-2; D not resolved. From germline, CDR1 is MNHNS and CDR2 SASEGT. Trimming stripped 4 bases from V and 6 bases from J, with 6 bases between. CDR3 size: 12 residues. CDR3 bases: TGTGCCAGCAGTGGATCCGCCGGGGAGCTGTTTTTT. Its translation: CASSGSAGELFF.

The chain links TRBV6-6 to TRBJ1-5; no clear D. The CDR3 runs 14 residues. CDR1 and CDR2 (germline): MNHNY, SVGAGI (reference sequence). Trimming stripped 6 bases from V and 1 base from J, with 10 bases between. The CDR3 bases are TGTGCCAGCAGCCCCGAGGTGAGCAATCAGCCCCAGCATTTT. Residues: CASSPEVSNQPQHF.

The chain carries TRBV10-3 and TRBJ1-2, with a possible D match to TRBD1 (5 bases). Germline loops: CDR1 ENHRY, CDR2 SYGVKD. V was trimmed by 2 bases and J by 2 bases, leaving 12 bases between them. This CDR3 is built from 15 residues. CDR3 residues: CAISERKQANYGYTF. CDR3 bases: TGTGCCATCAGTGAGAGAAAACAGGCCAACTATGGCTACACCTTC.

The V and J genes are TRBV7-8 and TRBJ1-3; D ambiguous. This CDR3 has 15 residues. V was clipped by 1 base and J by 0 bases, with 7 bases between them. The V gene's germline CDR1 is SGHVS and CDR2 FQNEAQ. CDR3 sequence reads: CASSLVRSSGNTIYF. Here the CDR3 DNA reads TGTGCCAGCAGCTTAGTGAGGAGCTCTGGAAACACCATATATTTT.

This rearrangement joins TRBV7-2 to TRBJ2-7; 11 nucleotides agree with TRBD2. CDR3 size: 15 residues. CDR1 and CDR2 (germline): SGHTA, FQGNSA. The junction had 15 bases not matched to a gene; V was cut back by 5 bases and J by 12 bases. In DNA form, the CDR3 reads TGTGCCAGCAGCGCCATCCCCGGGACTAGCGGCGACCGGTACTTC. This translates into CASSAIPGTSGDRYF.

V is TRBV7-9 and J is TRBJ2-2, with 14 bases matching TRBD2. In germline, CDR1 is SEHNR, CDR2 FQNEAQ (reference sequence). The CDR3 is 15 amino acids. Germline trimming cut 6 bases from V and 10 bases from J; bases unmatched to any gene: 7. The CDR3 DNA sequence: TGTGCCAGCAGTTTGCCGGGACTAGCGGGAGTGGAGCTGTTTTTT. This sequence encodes CASSLPGLAGVELFF.

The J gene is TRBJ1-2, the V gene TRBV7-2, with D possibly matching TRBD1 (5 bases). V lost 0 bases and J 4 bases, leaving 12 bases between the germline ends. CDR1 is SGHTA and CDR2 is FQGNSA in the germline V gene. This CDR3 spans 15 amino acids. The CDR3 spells CASSLAGAGSYGYTF. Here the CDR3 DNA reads TGTGCCAGCAGCTTAGCAGGGGCGGGTAGCTATGGCTACACCTTC.

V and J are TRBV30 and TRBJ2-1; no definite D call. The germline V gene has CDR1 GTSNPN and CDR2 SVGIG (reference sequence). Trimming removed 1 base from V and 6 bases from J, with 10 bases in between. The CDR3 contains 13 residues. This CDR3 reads CAWSGYPSNEQFF. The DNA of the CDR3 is TGTGCCTGGAGTGGGTATCCGTCCAATGAGCAGTTCTTC.

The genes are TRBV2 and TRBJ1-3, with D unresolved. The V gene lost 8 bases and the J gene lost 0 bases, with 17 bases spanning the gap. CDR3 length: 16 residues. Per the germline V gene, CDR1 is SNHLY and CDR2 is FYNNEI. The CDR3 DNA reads TGTGCCAGCTCTCTACTAGACGGGTCCTCTGGAAACACCATATATTTT. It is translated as CASSLLDGSSGNTIYF.